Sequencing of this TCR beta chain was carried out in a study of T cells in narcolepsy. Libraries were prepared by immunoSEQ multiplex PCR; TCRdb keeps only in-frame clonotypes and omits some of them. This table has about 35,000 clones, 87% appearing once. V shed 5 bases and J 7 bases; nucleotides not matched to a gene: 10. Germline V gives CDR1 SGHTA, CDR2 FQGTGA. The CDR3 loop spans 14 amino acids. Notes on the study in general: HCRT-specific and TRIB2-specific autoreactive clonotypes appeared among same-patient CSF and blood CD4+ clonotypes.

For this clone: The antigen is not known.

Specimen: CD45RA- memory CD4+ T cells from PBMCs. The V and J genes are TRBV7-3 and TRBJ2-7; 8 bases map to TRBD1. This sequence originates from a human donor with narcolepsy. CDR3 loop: CASSPDRGSREQYF. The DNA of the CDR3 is TGTGCCAGCAGCCCAGACAGGGGATCTCGAGAGCAGTACTTC.